This is a list of T cell receptor beta chains from one sample in a study of shared T cell receptors in the human thymus. Produced via immunoSEQ multiplex PCR; TCRdb's table is partial and in-frame only. Found here are 600,000 to 900,000 clones, over 75% of them singletons; the top ten hold 0.0095% to 0.013%. Separately, the same data were catalogued under a study of human thymus T cells.

The sequenced material came from thymocytes. These receptors came from a girl less than two years old with a congenital heart defect. CDR3s include the opening cysteine and the closing phenylalanine or tryptophan. The order of the fields is V gene, J gene, clone size, CDR3 protein. Size values are once, few and many counts, or a class for expanded clones, and some rows have none.

TRBV5-5	TRBJ1-1	.	CASSPAGGNTEAFF
TRBV2	TRBJ1-2	once	CASKNRAQGYGYTF
TRBV5-1	TRBJ1-2	.	CASSLNRLHGYTF
TRBV28	TRBJ2-2	.	CASSPGTSGKSTGELFF
TRBV29-1	TRBJ1-2	.	CSVGGRRLSYTF
TRBV4-3	TRBJ1-2	.	CASSQDFNTDREQWYGYTF
TRBV29-1	TRBJ1-2	.	CSVDAQGAGYGYTF
TRBV9	TRBJ2-1	.	CASSVARDRGCNEQFF
TRBV5-4	TRBJ1-3	.	CASSLQKQGPLSGNTIYF
TRBV11-2	TRBJ2-3	few	CASSPREGMGGADTQYF
TRBV30	TRBJ1-2	.	CAWSPGTVYGYTF
TRBV9	TRBJ2-5	.	CASSRTAHGETQYF
TRBV5-8	TRBJ1-2	.	CASSPLSPNYGYTF
TRBV27	TRBJ1-1	few	CASIRQGVNTEAFF
TRBV9	TRBJ1-6	.	CASSANRRPNSPLHF
TRBV10-3	TRBJ2-5	few	CAISGAEEGLPQPETQYF
TRBV19	TRBJ1-1	.	CARAFRQGPNTEAFF
TRBV11-2	TRBJ2-7	.	CASSFIANEEGSYEQYF
TRBV4-1	TRBJ1-2	.	CASKLVPGTGVCRLYGYTF
TRBV6-6	TRBJ1-2	once	CASRVPGTGWHYGYTF
TRBV6-1	TRBJ1-1	few	CASSETHREAFF
TRBV13	TRBJ2-1	.	CASSLVPSGRGEGAREQFF
TRBV5-4	TRBJ1-5	.	CASSFGEGGGQHF
TRBV5-1	TRBJ2-5	.	CASSRRRQAQETQYF
TRBV7-7	TRBJ2-5	.	CASSPRGDRGETQYF
TRBV7-2	TRBJ1-5	.	CASSLYPPDRSNQPQHF
TRBV25-1	TRBJ1-1	.	CASGQGGTEAFF
TRBV25-1	TRBJ1-1	.	CASTPSGENTEAFF
TRBV7-9	TRBJ1-2	.	CASSSPTEGFNYGYTF
TRBV18	TRBJ1-2	.	CASSPETGHRWIYGYTF